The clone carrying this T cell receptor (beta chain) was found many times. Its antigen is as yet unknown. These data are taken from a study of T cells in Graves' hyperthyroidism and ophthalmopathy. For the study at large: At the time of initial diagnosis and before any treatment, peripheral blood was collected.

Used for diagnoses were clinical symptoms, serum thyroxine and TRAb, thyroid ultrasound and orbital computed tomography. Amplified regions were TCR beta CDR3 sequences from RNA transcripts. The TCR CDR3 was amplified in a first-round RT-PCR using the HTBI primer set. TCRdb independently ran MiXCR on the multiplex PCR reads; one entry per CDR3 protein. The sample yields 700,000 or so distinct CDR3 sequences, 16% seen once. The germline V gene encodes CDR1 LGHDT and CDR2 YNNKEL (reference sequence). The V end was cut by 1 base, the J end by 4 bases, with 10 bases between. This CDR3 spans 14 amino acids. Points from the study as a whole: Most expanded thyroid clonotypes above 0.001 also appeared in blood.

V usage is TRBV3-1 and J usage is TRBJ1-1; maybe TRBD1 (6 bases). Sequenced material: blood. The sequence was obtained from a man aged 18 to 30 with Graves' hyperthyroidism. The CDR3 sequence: CASSQVVGGTEAFF. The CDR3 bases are TGTGCCAGCAGCCAAGTCGTAGGGGGCACTGAAGCTTTCTTT. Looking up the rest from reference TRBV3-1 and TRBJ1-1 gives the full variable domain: DTAVSQTPKYLVTQMGNDKSIKCEQNLGHDTMYWYKQDSKKFLKIMFSYNNKELIINETVPNRFSPKSPDKAHLNLHINSLELGDSAVYFCASSQVVGGTEAFFGQGTRLTVV.